This T cell receptor beta chain was recorded in a study of tumor-infiltrating lymphocytes in oesophageal squamous cell carcinoma. MiXCR was run by TCRdb on the PCR reads, yielding one entry per CDR3 protein. The sample consists of about 20,000 distinct CDR3 sequences, 40% of them appearing once. This CDR3 has 10 amino acids. The V gene's germline CDR1 is MNHNS and CDR2 SASEGT. The V end was cut by 5 bases, the J end by 4 bases, with 2 bases between. The V gene is TRBV6-1, the J gene TRBJ2-5; no firm D call. The sequence derives from a male donor with esophageal squamous cell carcinoma. What was sequenced was blood. The CDR3 DNA reads as TGTGCCAGCAGTTCAGAGACCCAGTACTTC. Its protein product is CASSSETQYF.